Only a few counts were recorded for the clone carrying this TCR beta chain. No antigen is known for it. Making the TCR beta libraries involved quantitative 5'-RACE with molecular barcodes. From the 5' RACE reads, TCRdb called clonotypes with MiXCR, one entry per CDR3 protein. The sample includes 400,000 to 450,000 distinct CDR3 sequences, more than 15% of them seen just once. The data stem from a study of CD8 T cells in ankylosing spondylitis. Study-wide points: Apparently characteristic of ankylosing spondylitis blood was a TCR beta motif (fewer than ten highly homologous variants). Disease-linked clones were CD8+ and relatively rare in peripheral blood. Disease-linked clones were reportedly significantly enriched in matched ankylosing spondylitis synovial fluid.

V was clipped by 0 bases and J by 2 bases; unmatched bases: 4. This CDR3 comprises 15 residues. Germline V gene sequence: CDR1 SQVTM, CDR2 ANQGSEA. This clonotype originated in a male donor with ankylosing spondylitis. Sequencing used blood, either unsorted or a sorted T cell fraction (not recorded which). V is TRBV29-1 and J is TRBJ2-4, with TRBD2 matching over 7 bases. The CDR3: CSVEDSGTTKNIQYF. CDR3 coding DNA: TGCAGCGTTGAAGATTCAGGGACTACCAAAAACATTCAGTACTTC.